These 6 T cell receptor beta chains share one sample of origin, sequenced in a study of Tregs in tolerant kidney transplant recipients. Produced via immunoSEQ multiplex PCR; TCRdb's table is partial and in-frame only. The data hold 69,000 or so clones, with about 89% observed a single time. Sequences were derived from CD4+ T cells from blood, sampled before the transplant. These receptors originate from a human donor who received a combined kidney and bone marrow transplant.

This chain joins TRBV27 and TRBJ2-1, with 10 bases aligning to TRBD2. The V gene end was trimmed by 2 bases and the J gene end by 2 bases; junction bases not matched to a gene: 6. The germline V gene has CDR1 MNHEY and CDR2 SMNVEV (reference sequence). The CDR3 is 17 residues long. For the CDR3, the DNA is TGTGCCAGCAGTTTAAGTCTGGGACTAGCGACCTACAATGAGCAGTTCTTC. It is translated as CASSLSLGLATYNEQFF.

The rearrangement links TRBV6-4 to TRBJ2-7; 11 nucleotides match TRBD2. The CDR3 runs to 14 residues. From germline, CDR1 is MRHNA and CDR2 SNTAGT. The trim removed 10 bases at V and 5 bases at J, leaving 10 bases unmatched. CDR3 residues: CAIISSGRPNEQYF. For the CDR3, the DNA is TGTGCCATAATTTCTAGCGGGAGGCCCAACGAGCAGTACTTC.

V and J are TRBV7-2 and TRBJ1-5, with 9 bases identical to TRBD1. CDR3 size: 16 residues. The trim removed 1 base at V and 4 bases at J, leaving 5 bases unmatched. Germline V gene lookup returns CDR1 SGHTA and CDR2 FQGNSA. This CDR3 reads CASSLDRGRENQPQHF. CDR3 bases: TGTGCCAGCAGCTTAGACAGGGGGCGCGAGAATCAGCCCCAGCATTTT. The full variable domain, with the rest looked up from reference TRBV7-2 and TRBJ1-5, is GAGVSQSPSNKVTEKGKDVELRCDPISGHTALYWYRQSLGQGLEFLIYFQGNSAPDKSGLPSDRFSAERTGGSVSTLTIQRTQQEDSAVYLCASSLDRGRENQPQHFGDGTRLSIL.

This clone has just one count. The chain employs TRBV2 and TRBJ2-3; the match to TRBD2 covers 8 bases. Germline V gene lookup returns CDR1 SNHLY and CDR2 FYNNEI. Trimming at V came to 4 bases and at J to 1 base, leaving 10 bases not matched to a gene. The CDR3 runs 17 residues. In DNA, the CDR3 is TGTGCCAGCAGTGGATTGGGAGCGGGAGCCCGCACAGATACGCAGTATTTT. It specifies CASSGLGAGARTDTQYF.

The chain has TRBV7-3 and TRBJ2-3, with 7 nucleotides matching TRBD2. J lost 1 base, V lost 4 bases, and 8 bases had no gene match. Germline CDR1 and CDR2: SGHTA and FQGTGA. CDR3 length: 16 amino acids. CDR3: CASSSPGGGGTDTQYF. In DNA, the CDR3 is TGTGCCAGCAGCTCACCGGGGGGAGGGGGCACAGATACGCAGTATTTT. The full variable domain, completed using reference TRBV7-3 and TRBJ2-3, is GAGVSQTPSNKVTEKGKYVELRCDPISGHTALYWYRQSLGQGPEFLIYFQGTGAADDSGLPNDRFFAVRPEGSVSTLKIQRTERGDSAVYLCASSSPGGGGTDTQYFGPGTRLTVL.

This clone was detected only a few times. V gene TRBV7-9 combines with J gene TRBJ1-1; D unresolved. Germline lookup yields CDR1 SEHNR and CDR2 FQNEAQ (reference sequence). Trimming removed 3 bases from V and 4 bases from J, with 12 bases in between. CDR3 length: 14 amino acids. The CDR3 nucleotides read TGTGCCAGCAGCTTCTCCCCTGCGGGCACTGAAGCTTTCTTT. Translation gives CASSFSPAGTEAFF.